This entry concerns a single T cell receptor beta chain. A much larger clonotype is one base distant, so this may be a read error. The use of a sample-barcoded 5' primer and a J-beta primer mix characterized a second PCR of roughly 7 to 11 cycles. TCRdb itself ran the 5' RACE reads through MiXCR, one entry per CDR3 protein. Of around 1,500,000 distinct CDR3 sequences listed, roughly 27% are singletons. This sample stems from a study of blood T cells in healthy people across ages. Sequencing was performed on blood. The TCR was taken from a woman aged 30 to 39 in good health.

CDR3 sequence: CGARAAYEQFF. For the CDR3, the DNA is TGCGGAGCTCGAGCGGCCTACGAGCAGTTCTTC. The genes are TRBV20-1 and TRBJ2-1; D may be TRBD2 (5 bases). The V gene's germline CDR1 is DFQATT and CDR2 SNEGSKA (reference sequence). This CDR3 region has 11 residues.